This TCR beta chain comes out of a study of shared clonotypes between healthy human individuals. Study as a whole: The study enrolled two women and a few men aged 18 to 49. For every donor, three CD4 naive, three CD4 memory, two CD8 naive and one CD8 memory plates were used.

For this clone: What it recognizes is unknown.

Sequenced by immunoSEQ multiplex PCR; TCRdb stores in-frame clones only, minus some. Here the sample spans 780,000 or so clones, over 55% being singletons. General study points: Several donors held about 5.1% of naive CD4 clonotypes in common.

Trimming at V came to 4 bases and at J to 4 bases, leaving 3 bases not matched to a gene. The length of the CDR3 is 12 residues. Germline V gene lookup returns CDR1 GTSNPN and CDR2 SVGIG (reference sequence). This sequence originates from a woman in her twenties or thirties in good health. The chain has TRBV30 and TRBJ1-1; TRBD1 aligns across 7 bases. Input material: memory CD4+ T cells sorted from blood. Noted subset: CD45RA-negative fraction. CDR3 sequence reads: CAWKRDSTEAFF. In nucleotides, the CDR3 is TGTGCCTGGAAGCGGGACAGCACTGAAGCTTTCTTT.